Reported below is one TCR beta chain. Germline assignment: CDR1 SGDLS and CDR2 YYNGEE. The CDR3 is 14 amino acids. Trimming pared 3 bases from V and 5 bases from J, leaving 14 bases between. MiXCR, applied by TCRdb to the RACE reads, yields one record per CDR3 protein. Of some 42,000 distinct CDR3 sequences in the sample, 9.5% to 10% were seen once. This sample stems from a study of human T cells and chemical hapten exposure. Study summary: DPC at 2% was the sensitizing agent, placed on 2 cm by 2 cm of upper inner arm skin.

Described time point: patch test 2, 6 weeks after DPC sensitization. Documented treatment: therapeutic diphenylcyclopropenone sensitization with weekly scalp DPC. From whole blood left unfractionated, total RNA was extracted. The sequence came from a woman aged 30 to 39 with alopecia areata. Some clones in this sample may be carry-over from other donors' samples. The rearrangement joins TRBV9 to TRBJ2-5; D is perhaps TRBD1 (6 bases). Sequenced here: whole blood, sampled in connection with sensitization to the hapten diphenylcyclopropenone (DPC). The CDR3 DNA reads as TGTGCCAGCAGCGCATACAGGGATCTGGAGACCCAGTACTTC. Protein sequence: CASSAYRDLETQYF. The full variable domain, its missing parts supplied by reference TRBV9 and TRBJ2-5, is DSGVTQTPKHLITATGQRVTLRCSPRSGDLSVYWYQQSLDQGLQFLIQYYNGEERAKGNILERFSAQQFPDLHSELNLSSLELGDSALYFCASSAYRDLETQYFGPGTRLLVL.